This passage covers 28 T cell receptor beta chains from one sample sequenced in a study (dated by TCRdb to 2016 to 2018). Library preparation employed RT-PCR. The data were produced on an Illumina MiSeq. TCRdb reanalyzed the raw reads on its own, using fastp at Q25 for trimming and MiXCR for clone calling, and kept in-frame beta chains. Merged by CDR3 protein, the rows form single entries marked with the most common genes and DNA. For this sample there are about 700,000 distinct CDR3 sequences; about 14% appear just once. 3.6% of the sample rests with the top ten. The sample taken for sequencing was memory CD4+ T cells from blood. The source is a female donor in good health, serving as a healthy control.

This chain uses TRBV6-2 or TRBV6-3 with TRBJ2-1; D ambiguous. Germline-derived CDR1 and CDR2 are MNHEY and SVGEGT. The CDR3 loop spans 13 amino acids. V was clipped by 7 bases and J by 1 base, with 8 bases between them. The CDR3 here is CASTQQSYNEQFF. DNA of the CDR3: TGTGCCAGCACCCAGCAGTCCTACAATGAGCAGTTCTTC.

This clonotype was recorded many times. The rearrangement joins TRBV4-3 to TRBJ2-7, with 10 bases lining up with TRBD1. J was trimmed by 4 bases and V by 3 bases; bases with no gene match: 3. The CDR3 contains 14 residues. CDR1 is LGHNA and CDR2 is YSLEER in the germline V gene. In DNA, the CDR3 is TGCGCCAGCAGCCAGGGACAGGGGAATTACGAGCAGTACTTC. It codes for CASSQGQGNYEQYF.

This clonotype has at least ten counts. The V gene is TRBV29-1, the J gene TRBJ2-1; 14 bases align to TRBD2. The trim removed 7 bases at V and 5 bases at J, leaving 7 bases unmatched. The CDR3 has 15 amino acids. The germline gives CDR1 SQVTM, CDR2 ANQGSEA. The CDR3 loop reads CSESGTSGSNNEQFF. The CDR3 nucleotides are TGCAGCGAAAGTGGGACTAGCGGGAGCAACAATGAGCAGTTCTTC.

This clonotype has ten or more counts. The rearrangement uses TRBV4-3 and TRBJ2-1; no definite D call. This CDR3 has 16 amino acids. V was clipped by 0 bases and J by 0 bases, with 9 bases between them. From germline, CDR1 is LGHNA and CDR2 YSLEER. The CDR3 nucleotides read TGCGCCAGCAGCCAAGAGGCCCTAAGCTCCTACAATGAGCAGTTCTTC. It yields the protein CASSQEALSSYNEQFF.

The chain has TRBV3-1 and TRBJ2-2, with D possibly being TRBD2 (5 bases). The CDR3 is 14 residues long. V was pared by 1 base and J by 8 bases, with 11 bases between. Germline V lookup: CDR1 LGHDT, CDR2 YNNKEL (reference sequence). The CDR3 loop is CASSQGRIAGELFF. The CDR3 DNA sequence: TGTGCCAGCAGCCAAGGCAGGATAGCGGGGGAGCTGTTTTTT. Full variable domain (missing parts from reference TRBV3-1 and TRBJ2-2): DTAVSQTPKYLVTQMGNDKSIKCEQNLGHDTMYWYKQDSKKFLKIMFSYNNKELIINETVPNRFSPKSPDKAHLNLHINSLELGDSAVYFCASSQGRIAGELFFGEGSRLTVL.

The chain carries TRBV14 and TRBJ1-4, with TRBD1 as a possible D gene (5 bases). With 4 bases removed from V and 8 bases from J, the gap between germline ends came to 17 bases. The CDR3 is 15 amino acids. Germline V lookup: CDR1 SGHDN, CDR2 FVKESK. CDR3 in DNA: TGTGCCAGCAGCCCGAGGGCGGGGGTCGTAGAAAAACTGTTTTTT. Its protein is CASSPRAGVVEKLFF.

This chain links TRBV7-6 with TRBJ2-5; 7 nucleotides agree with TRBD2. Trimming at V came to 3 bases and at J to 9 bases, leaving 4 bases not matched to a gene. The CDR3 loop spans 12 amino acids. CDR1 and CDR2 from the germline V gene are SGHVS and FNYEAQ. Here the CDR3 reads CASSFPGRAQYF. DNA for the CDR3: TGTGCCAGCAGCTTTCCGGGGAGGGCCCAGTACTTC. The whole variable domain, filled in from reference TRBV7-6 and TRBJ2-5, reads GAGVSQSPRYKVTKRGQDVALRCDPISGHVSLYWYRQALGQGPEFLTYFNYEAQQDKSGLPNDRFSAERPEGSISTLTIQRTEQRDSAMYRCASSFPGRAQYFGPGTRLLVL.

The rearrangement links TRBV7-2 to TRBJ2-1, with 7 bases identical to TRBD1. The germline V gene encodes CDR1 SGHTA and CDR2 FQGNSA. This CDR3 has 13 residues. The junction had 5 bases not matched to a gene; V was cut back by 4 bases and J by 8 bases. Written as DNA, the CDR3 is TGTGCCAGCAGCTCCCTCGACAGGGATGAGCAGTTCTTC. Protein sequence: CASSSLDRDEQFF.

In its sample, this clonotype was seen a few times. This chain connects TRBV6-6 to TRBJ2-5; D is perhaps TRBD1 or TRBD2 (5 bases each). The V gene lost 6 bases and the J gene lost 5 bases, with 22 bases spanning the gap. Per germline, CDR1 MNHNY and CDR2 SVGAGI (reference sequence). The CDR3 has 16 amino acids. The CDR3 loop reads CASREGTPKMAETQYF. Here the CDR3 DNA reads TGTGCCAGCAGGGAAGGGACCCCTAAGATGGCGGAGACCCAGTACTTC.

V usage is TRBV5-1 and J usage is TRBJ2-1, with TRBD1 matching over 7 bases. V was pared by 3 bases and J by 13 bases, with 10 bases of the junction left unmatched. Germline V gene lookup returns CDR1 SGHRS and CDR2 YFSETQ. The CDR3 spans 13 residues. The CDR3 bases are TGCGCCAGCAGCTCCCAAACAGGGGAATTACAGTTCTTC. Encoded protein: CASSSQTGELQFF. Combining the CDR3 with reference TRBV5-1 and TRBJ2-1 gives the whole variable domain KAGVTQTPRYLIKTRGQQVTLSCSPISGHRSVSWYQQTPGQGLQFLFEYFSETQRNKGNFPGRFSGRQFSNSRSEMNVSTLELGDSALYLCASSSQTGELQFFGPGTRLTVL.

This clonotype was counted at least ten times. The chain is built from TRBV7-2 and TRBJ2-5, with 7 bases identical to TRBD1. The CDR3 loop spans 14 amino acids. Germline V lookup: CDR1 SGHTA, CDR2 FQGNSA. Germline trimming cut 5 bases from V and 4 bases from J; bases unmatched to any gene: 7. CDR3 residues: CASSIRTGAETQYF. CDR3 coding DNA: TGTGCCAGCAGCATCCGGACAGGAGCAGAGACCCAGTACTTC. The full variable domain, its missing parts supplied by reference TRBV7-2 and TRBJ2-5, is GAGVSQSPSNKVTEKGKDVELRCDPISGHTALYWYRQSLGQGLEFLIYFQGNSAPDKSGLPSDRFSAERTGGSVSTLTIQRTQQEDSAVYLCASSIRTGAETQYFGPGTRLLVL.

This clonotype was observed many times. The chain combines TRBV12-3 or TRBV12-4 with TRBJ2-7; a weak D match, TRBD2 (6 bases). Trimming cost V 1 base and J 0 bases, with 19 bases left between them. This CDR3 region has 18 residues. CDR3 nucleotide sequence: TGTGCCAGCAGTTTAGATCCTCGCATGGGGGGAAGCTCCTACGAGCAGTACTTC. Amino acids: CASSLDPRMGGSSYEQYF.

There are many counts of this clonotype. The chain recombines TRBV7-2 with TRBJ1-1; no clear D gene. From germline, CDR1 is SGHTA and CDR2 FQGNSA. V gave up 1 base and J gave up 7 bases, with 16 bases separating them. The CDR3 consists of 15 residues. CDR3 sequence reads: CASSLGLTDGIEAFF. In DNA form, the CDR3 reads TGTGCCAGCAGCTTAGGACTCACTGACGGGATTGAAGCTTTCTTT.

The chain couples TRBV28 to TRBJ2-7, with D possibly being TRBD1 (5 bases). This CDR3 is built from 13 residues. Germline V gene data show CDR1 as MDHEN and CDR2 as SYDVKM. V shed 3 bases and J shed 5 bases, with 11 bases lying between them. As DNA, the CDR3 is TGTGCCAGCAGTTTCCCTGACAGCCACGAGCAGTACTTC. It is translated as CASSFPDSHEQYF.

This clonotype has at least ten counts. The gene calls are TRBV12-3 or TRBV12-4 and TRBJ2-2; D unresolved. The CDR3 contains 10 residues. V was shortened by 8 bases and J by 7 bases, with 5 bases between the two germline ends. CDR3 residues: CASRSGELFF. CDR3 DNA sequence: TGTGCCAGCCGGAGCGGGGAGCTGTTTTTT.

The J gene is TRBJ1-1, the V gene TRBV29-1; D might be TRBD1 (6 bases). In germline, CDR1 is SQVTM, CDR2 ANQGSEA. Trimming took 6 bases from V and 4 from J, leaving 9 bases between them. CDR3 size: 11 residues. As DNA, the CDR3 is TGCAGCGTGGGGGCCGGCACTGAAGCTTTCTTT. It encodes CSVGAGTEAFF. Based on the CDR3 plus reference TRBV29-1 and TRBJ1-1, the full variable domain is SAVISQKPSRDICQRGTSLTIQCQVDSQVTMMFWYRQQPGQSLTLIATANQGSEATYESGFVIDKFPISRPNLTFSTLTVSNMSPEDSSIYLCSVGAGTEAFFGQGTRLTVV.

The chain is built from TRBV3-1 and TRBJ2-2; 7 positions match TRBD2. The junction had 8 bases not matched to a gene; V was cut back by 2 bases and J by 2 bases. This CDR3 region has 17 residues. CDR1 and CDR2 from the germline V gene are LGHDT and YNNKEL (reference sequence). The CDR3 loop reads CASSQPPGRVNTGELFF. In DNA, the CDR3 is TGTGCCAGCAGCCAACCCCCGGGGAGGGTCAACACCGGGGAGCTGTTTTTT.

The rearrangement uses TRBV6-2 or TRBV6-3 and TRBJ2-1; the D call may be TRBD1 or TRBD2 (5 bases each). V was cut by 6 bases and J by 0 bases, with 15 bases left in between. The CDR3 is 16 amino acids. Germline lookup yields CDR1 MNHEY and CDR2 SVGEGT. CDR3 sequence: CASRNPGPLSYNEQFF. The CDR3 DNA follows: TGTGCCAGCAGGAACCCGGGACCGCTCTCCTACAATGAGCAGTTCTTC.

The chain uses TRBV7-3 and TRBJ1-1; no reliable D call. Germline values: CDR1 SGHTA, CDR2 FQGTGA. V lost 2 bases and J 1 base, leaving 11 bases between the germline ends. This CDR3 has 15 residues. CDR3 in amino acids: CASSLGQPGNTEAFF. The CDR3 DNA follows: TGTGCCAGCAGCTTAGGGCAGCCGGGGAACACTGAAGCTTTCTTT.

This clonotype was counted between two and nine times. The V and J genes are TRBV27 and TRBJ2-7; 7 bases agree with TRBD1. This CDR3 is 13 amino acids long. V was clipped by 5 bases and J by 5 bases; unmatched bases: 6. Per the germline V gene, CDR1 is MNHEY and CDR2 is SMNVEV (reference sequence). As DNA, the CDR3 is TGTGCCAGCAGTACCCGGGACAGTAACGAGCAGTACTTC. This translates into CASSTRDSNEQYF.

The chain links TRBV12-3 or TRBV12-4 to TRBJ1-3, with D tentatively TRBD1 (5 bases). This CDR3 contains 14 residues. Deletions cut 7 bases from V and 0 bases from J, with 10 bases between. CDR3 in amino acids: CASNTGFSGNTIYF. The CDR3 nucleotides are TGTGCCAGCAATACAGGCTTCTCTGGAAACACCATATATTTT.

This clonotype showed up just a few times. The chain uses TRBV6-5 and TRBJ2-1; 8 bases map to TRBD1. V shed 0 bases, J shed 9 bases, and the junction held 13 bases outside the gene matches. CDR1 MNHEY and CDR2 SVGAGI come from the germline V gene. CDR3 length: 17 amino acids. This chain's CDR3 is CASSYSPPTGGSSEQFF. The CDR3, as DNA: TGTGCCAGCAGTTACTCGCCCCCTACAGGGGGGTCTAGTGAGCAGTTCTTC.

The chain employs TRBV11-2 and TRBJ2-3; TRBD1 matches at 9 bases. CDR3 length: 15 residues. CDR1 SGHAT and CDR2 FQNNGV come from the germline V gene. J lost 3 bases, V lost 1 base, and 2 bases had no gene match. Written as DNA, the CDR3 is TGTGCCAGCAGCTTAGCGGGACAGGGAACAGATACGCAGTATTTT. Its protein product is CASSLAGQGTDTQYF.

This clonotype was observed many times. The chain couples TRBV6-5 to TRBJ2-7, with TRBD1 matching over 12 bases. Looked up from germline, CDR1 is MNHEY and CDR2 is SVGAGI. This CDR3 spans 16 amino acids. After removal of 4 bases from V and 3 bases from J, the junction contained 7 bases not matched to a gene. The CDR3 DNA is TGTGCCAGCAGTTTAGCCGGGACAGGGGGCAACTACGAGCAGTACTTC. This codes for CASSLAGTGGNYEQYF.

In its sample, this clonotype was seen a few times. CDR3 loop: CASSLTRVDNPYEQYF. The CDR3 DNA follows: TGTGCCAGCAGCTTAACGCGCGTCGACAACCCCTACGAGCAGTACTTC. V usage is TRBV7-3 and J usage is TRBJ2-7; D is undetermined. Germline V gives CDR1 SGHTA, CDR2 FQGTGA. The CDR3 has 16 amino acids. Trimming removed 0 bases from V and 2 bases from J, with 14 bases in between.

This clonotype showed up just a few times. This sequence joins TRBV6-1 and TRBJ2-5; TRBD1 matches at 9 bases. Germline V gene data show CDR1 as MNHNS and CDR2 as SASEGT. The length of the CDR3 is 15 residues. With 2 bases clipped from V and 2 bases from J, the junction kept 3 bases outside the gene matches. CDR3 DNA: TGTGCCAGCAGTGAAAGGGACAGGGTTCAAGAGACCCAGTACTTC. It yields the protein CASSERDRVQETQYF.

This chain uses TRBV4-2 with TRBJ2-1; 9 bases line up with TRBD2. The germline gives CDR1 LGHNA, CDR2 YNFKEQ. Germline trimming cut 0 bases from V and 4 bases from J; bases unmatched to any gene: 4. The CDR3 length is 16 residues. For the CDR3, the DNA is TGTGCCAGCAGCCAAGATGCGGCGGGAGGGTACAATGAGCAGTTCTTC. It is translated as CASSQDAAGGYNEQFF.

The J gene is TRBJ1-2, the V gene TRBV3-1; no definite D call. V lost 7 bases to trimming and J lost 7 bases, with 22 bases between them. Germline V gene data show CDR1 as LGHDT and CDR2 as YNNKEL (reference sequence). The CDR3 spans 15 residues. The CDR3 here is CASTPTRTAWSGYTF. DNA of the CDR3: TGTGCCAGCACCCCTACCAGGACGGCTTGGTCTGGCTACACCTTC.